The present entry profiles one TCR beta chain with its context. Its antigen is undetermined. The assay was immunoSEQ multiplex PCR, and TCRdb's table has in-frame clones only and misses some. The sample has 150,000 or so clones; 88% are singletons. Time point indicated: blood 4 weeks post-SBRT, at nephrectomy. As for treatment: 15 Gy SBRT to primary tumor, nephrectomy 4 weeks later. Nephrectomy followed 15 Gy stereotactic body radiation by 4 weeks. This sample is drawn from a study of radiation and T cells in renal cell carcinoma. The study, taken as a whole, reports: No pretreatment tumor biopsies were available for baseline clonotypes. From baseline, blood top tumor clonotypes peaked at 2 weeks post-radiation.

Source: blood, taken from a patient whose treatment included radiotherapy and nephrectomy. The receptor was derived from a woman between 50 and 59 years old with renal cell carcinoma.

This chain's CDR3 is CASSDSTGGFWEKLFF. The DNA for the CDR3 is TGTGCCAGCAGTGACTCTACAGGGGGCTTTTGGGAAAAACTGTTTTTT. The chain uses TRBV25-1 and TRBJ1-4, with 9 positions matching TRBD1. Germline lookup yields CDR1 MGHDK and CDR2 SYGVNS. CDR3 length equals 16 residues. Losses at the gene ends were 3 bases for V and 8 bases for J; bases not matched to a gene: 10.